The 7 T cell receptor beta chains below come from one sample, sequenced in a study of human T cells and chemical hapten exposure. MiXCR, applied by TCRdb to the RACE reads, yields one record per CDR3 protein. The sample includes around 380,000 distinct CDR3 sequences, roughly 4.8% of them seen just once. The time point denotes: patch test 1, 2 weeks after DPC sensitization. Sample treatment: therapeutic diphenylcyclopropenone sensitization with weekly scalp DPC. The source was whole blood, collected in connection with sensitization to the hapten diphenylcyclopropenone (DPC). The source is a woman aged 45-65 years with alopecia areata. Some clones in this sample may be carry-over from other donors' samples.

This clonotype showed up just a few times. The chain employs TRBV27 and TRBJ2-1, with D unclear. Germline V gene sequence: CDR1 MNHEY, CDR2 SMNVEV (reference sequence). CDR3 size: 13 residues. Between the trimmed V and J ends, which lost 6 bases and 7 bases, there was a span of 13 bases. The CDR3 DNA reads TGTGCCAGCAGCGTTCAGTGGGGTAATGAGCAGTTCTTC. It specifies CASSVQWGNEQFF.

In its sample, this clonotype was seen many times. The chain has TRBV10-2 and TRBJ2-3, with D possibly matching TRBD2 (5 bases). Trimming stripped 1 base from V and 0 bases from J, with 5 bases between. Germline CDR1 WSHSY, CDR2 SAAADI. This CDR3 is 14 amino acids long. CDR3 protein: CASSEWTSTDTQYF. Written as DNA, the CDR3 is TGCGCCAGCAGTGAGTGGACTAGCACAGATACGCAGTATTTT.

This clonotype was picked up a small number of times. V and J are TRBV10-2 and TRBJ2-4; 7 bases agree with TRBD2. The germline gives CDR1 WSHSY, CDR2 SAAADI. The CDR3 is 15 residues long. Germline trimming cut 4 bases from V and 1 base from J; bases unmatched to any gene: 4. CDR3 amino acids: CASSVAGVAKNIQYF. The CDR3 DNA reads TGCGCCAGCAGTGTTGCGGGAGTTGCCAAAAACATTCAGTACTTC.

The V and J genes are TRBV5-6 and TRBJ1-4; D gene unclear. Per the germline V gene, CDR1 is SGHDT and CDR2 is YYEEEE. Trimming took off 2 bases at V and 8 bases at J, with 10 bases between the two ends. This CDR3 spans 13 amino acids. CDR3 bases: TGTGCCAGCAGCTTCCCCTTGGACGAAAAACTGTTTTTT. Protein product: CASSFPLDEKLFF.

Many counts were recorded for this clonotype. The chain combines TRBV20-1 with TRBJ2-1; TRBD2 aligns across 13 bases. The CDR3 contains 15 residues. The V gene's germline CDR1 is DFQATT and CDR2 SNEGSKA (reference sequence). The V gene end was trimmed by 6 bases and the J gene end by 3 bases; junction bases not matched to a gene: 5. The CDR3 region is CSARLAGGFYNEQFF. In DNA, the CDR3 is TGCAGTGCGAGACTAGCGGGAGGCTTCTACAATGAGCAGTTCTTC.

This clonotype has at least ten counts. The rearrangement links TRBV27 to TRBJ1-1; D possibly corresponds to TRBD1 (6 bases). Germline V gene data show CDR1 as MNHEY and CDR2 as SMNVEV (reference sequence). The V and J ends lost 5 bases and 5 bases respectively, with 12 bases between them. CDR3 length: 13 residues. CDR3 region: CASSNYRVTEAFF. The CDR3 nucleotides are TGTGCCAGCAGTAACTACAGGGTAACTGAAGCTTTCTTT.

This rearrangement joins TRBV9 to TRBJ2-1; 8 nucleotides line up with TRBD2. The V and J ends lost 1 base and 0 bases, in that order; junction bases with no gene match: 6. Per germline, CDR1 SGDLS and CDR2 YYNGEE. This CDR3 is built from 17 residues. CDR3 sequence: CASSVLAGGYSYNEQFF. The CDR3 DNA sequence: TGTGCCAGCAGCGTACTCGCGGGGGGCTACTCCTACAATGAGCAGTTCTTC.